This entry lists 15 T cell receptor beta chains sequenced from one sample in a study of CD8+CD57+ T cells in acquired aplastic anemia. It was genomic DNA that served as the template for profiling TCR beta VDJ and CDR3. One entry per CDR3 protein results from TCRdb running MiXCR on the reads. The data show approximately 300,000 distinct CDR3 sequences, 45% to 65% seen once. CD8+CD57+ cell expansion had been shown by flow cytometry in patients chosen for sequencing. The sequenced sample consisted of sorted CD4+, CD8+, or CD8+CD57+ T cells (not recorded which) from PBMCs. The origin of the receptors is a human donor with aplastic anemia.

The chain uses TRBV20-1 and TRBJ2-7, with a tentative D call TRBD2 (6 bases). V gave up 6 bases and J gave up 1 base, with 10 bases separating them. The CDR3 consists of 12 residues. CDR1 and CDR2 (germline): DFQATT, SNEGSKA (reference sequence). The CDR3 loop is CSAHSGSYEQYF. The CDR3 bases are TGCAGTGCCCATAGCGGATCCTACGAGCAGTACTTC.

V gene TRBV2 combines with J gene TRBJ2-6; a possible D gene is TRBD2 (5 bases). The V end was cut by 3 bases, the J end by 0 bases, with 9 bases between. Germline CDR1 is SNHLY and CDR2 is FYNNEI. This CDR3 spans 16 amino acids. The DNA of the CDR3 is TGTGCCAGCAGTGAGAGTCGGGGCTCTGGGGCCAACGTCCTGACTTTC. It specifies CASSESRGSGANVLTF.

This chain links TRBV19 with TRBJ1-5; possibly TRBD1 for D (5 bases). V was shortened by 4 bases and J by 5 bases, with 15 bases between the two germline ends. Per germline, CDR1 LNHDA and CDR2 SQIVND (reference sequence). CDR3 length: 15 residues. CDR3: CASSRRQNSYQPQHF. The CDR3, as DNA: TGTGCCAGTAGTAGGAGACAGAACAGTTATCAGCCCCAGCATTTT.

The chain employs TRBV6-5 and TRBJ1-6; no definite D call. With 10 bases removed from V and 10 bases from J, the gap between germline ends came to 17 bases. In germline, CDR1 is MNHEY, CDR2 SVGAGI. This CDR3 contains 13 residues. DNA for the CDR3: TGTGCCACCGGAGATTTGGGTGGGTCACCCCTCCACTTT. Its translation: CATGDLGGSPLHF.

This clonotype occurred a few times. The gene calls are TRBV2 and TRBJ2-7; 9 bases agree with TRBD1. The CDR3 contains 15 residues. Germline trimming cut 6 bases from V and 4 bases from J; bases unmatched to any gene: 10. The germline CDR1 and CDR2 sequences are SNHLY and FYNNEI. CDR3 bases: TGTGCCAGCAGCCCCAGGGGGACAGGGTGGTACGAGCAGTACTTC. Its protein is CASSPRGTGWYEQYF.

This sequence joins TRBV7-2 and TRBJ1-2; 9 positions match TRBD1. Looked up from germline, CDR1 is SGHTA and CDR2 is FQGNSA. This CDR3 contains 16 residues. The junction had 11 bases not matched to a gene; V was cut back by 6 bases and J by 3 bases. CDR3 in DNA: TGTGCCAGCAGTTCTCCCCCGGGACAGGGCGACTATGGCTACACCTTC. It encodes CASSSPPGQGDYGYTF.

The chain recombines TRBV7-9 with TRBJ1-2; TRBD1 matches at 10 bases. Looked up from germline, CDR1 is SEHNR and CDR2 is FQNEAQ (reference sequence). The CDR3 has 14 residues. V lost 2 bases, J lost 5 bases, and 2 bases stayed unmatched. CDR3 sequence (DNA): TGTGCCAGCAGCTTACTGGGACAGGGGTATGGCTACACCTTC. It is translated as CASSLLGQGYGYTF.

This clonotype was picked up many times. V usage is TRBV19 and J usage is TRBJ2-2, with 9 bases identical to TRBD1. CDR3 size: 15 residues. J lost 7 bases, V lost 3 bases, and 6 bases had no gene match. Germline V gene lookup returns CDR1 LNHDA and CDR2 SQIVND (reference sequence). This CDR3 is CASSIDGTGRGELFF. The DNA for the CDR3 is TGTGCCAGTAGTATTGATGGGACAGGGCGCGGGGAGCTGTTTTTT.

Comment on this clonotype: A much larger clone is a single base away; this may be a read error. The genes are TRBV19 and TRBJ1-2, with D possibly TRBD1 on 6 matching bases. Germline assignment: CDR1 LNHDA and CDR2 SQIVND (reference sequence). CDR3 length: 14 amino acids. The chain's CDR3 is CASTMGRGRAGYAF. CDR3 nucleotides: TGTGCCAGTACCATGGGTAGGGGGAGGGCTGGCTACGCCTTC.

V and J are TRBV7-9 and TRBJ2-7, with D unresolved. Trimming pared 5 bases from V and 0 bases from J, leaving 8 bases between. This CDR3 contains 13 residues. In germline, CDR1 is SEHNR, CDR2 FQNEAQ (reference sequence). In DNA form, the CDR3 reads TGTGCCAGCAGCCCGTTGGACTCCTACGAGCAGTACTTC. Protein product: CASSPLDSYEQYF.

This clonotype has a count of ten or more. CDR3 coding DNA: TGTGCCAGCAGCTTGCTTGGCGGGGATCAGCCCCAGCATTTT. It translates to CASSLLGGDQPQHF. The chain has TRBV7-2 and TRBJ1-5; D gene ambiguous. CDR3 length equals 14 residues. The V gene's germline CDR1 is SGHTA and CDR2 FQGNSA. Trimming left V 3 bases short and J 5 bases short, with 11 bases between.

The rearrangement joins TRBV12-5 to TRBJ2-7, with D tentatively TRBD1 (5 bases). Trimming removed 6 bases at V and 3 bases at J, with 15 bases between. Germline CDR1 reads LGHNT; CDR2 reads FRNRAP. The CDR3 loop spans 14 amino acids. The CDR3 coding sequence is TGTGCTAGTGGATCACCCCAGGGATACTACGAGCAGTACTTC. Amino acids: CASGSPQGYYEQYF.

As to this clonotype: A single base separates this from a much larger clone, so it may be a read error. The conserved phenylalanine or tryptophan normally closing the CDR3 is absent here, so this likely arose from a read error. This chain links TRBV6-2 or TRBV6-3 with TRBJ2-3; D ambiguous. The CDR3 has 15 residues. The germline gives CDR1 MNHEY, CDR2 SVGEGT. V shed 6 bases and J shed 2 bases, with 15 bases lying between them. DNA of the CDR3: TGTGCCAGCAGACCCCTTGGCGGCAACACAGATACGCAGTATTCT. Translated, it gives CASRPLGGNTDTQYS.

This sequence joins TRBV5-1 and TRBJ2-2; the D gene is possibly TRBD2 (5 bases). V was clipped by 0 bases and J by 6 bases, with 9 bases between them. Germline loops: CDR1 SGHRS, CDR2 YFSETQ. The CDR3 covers 14 residues. CDR3 nucleotide sequence: TGCGCCAGCAGCTTGGAGGGAGCCTCCGGGGAGCTGTTTTTT. Protein sequence: CASSLEGASGELFF.

This clonotype was seen once. The V call is TRBV7-9, the J call TRBJ1-4, with a possible D match to TRBD1 (5 bases). The CDR3 covers 14 residues. The V end was cut by 5 bases, the J end by 5 bases, with 12 bases between. Germline assignment: CDR1 SEHNR and CDR2 FQNEAQ (reference sequence). Here the CDR3 reads CASSGVWGNEKLFF. CDR3 bases: TGTGCCAGCAGCGGGGTCTGGGGGAATGAAAAACTGTTTTTT.